One T cell receptor beta chain is described in this entry. The data belong to a study of blood T cell repertoires in COVID-19. At the level of the study: Nucleic acid was either cDNA or gDNA, and it came from T cells, B-cell-depleted T cells, or PBMCs.

The V gene's germline CDR1 is SGHDN and CDR2 FVKESK. This CDR3 is 17 amino acids long. V lost 2 bases and J lost 5; bases outside the gene matches: 8. Using immunoSEQ multiplex PCR, the repertoire was profiled, and TCRdb retains in-frame clones only, with some absent. The table lists 20,000 to 25,000 clones, roughly nine tenths of them singletons. This sequence joins TRBV14 and TRBJ2-1; 11 positions agree with TRBD1. Sequences were obtained from peripheral blood. The sequence was collected from a human donor in a cohort sampled during active COVID-19. The CDR3 loop reads CASSQKGGQGVNNEQFF. CDR3 bases: TGTGCCAGCAGCCAAAAAGGGGGACAGGGGGTAAACAATGAGCAGTTCTTC.